This passage covers 27 T cell receptor beta chains from one sample sequenced in a study of identical twins. TCRdb used MiXCR to reprocess the 5' RACE reads, holding one entry per CDR3 protein. The sample has 500,000 to 600,000 distinct CDR3 sequences; about 20% are singletons. A further study also used this sample, focusing on T cells expressing NK-cell markers.

Sequencing was performed on CD4+ T cells sorted from blood. All receptors derive from a young woman in good health.

V is TRBV4-1 and J is TRBJ2-1, with 12 nucleotides matching TRBD2. Germline V gene sequence: CDR1 MGHRA, CDR2 YSYEKL. The CDR3 is 15 residues long. The V and J ends lost 1 base and 6 bases, in that order; junction bases with no gene match: 1. The CDR3 region is CASSQAGLAGNEQFF. The CDR3 nucleotides read TGCGCCAGCAGCCAAGCGGGACTAGCGGGCAATGAGCAGTTCTTC.

In this sample, this clonotype turned up a few times. This rearrangement joins TRBV12-3 or TRBV12-4 to TRBJ2-1, with no clear D. The V end was cut by 7 bases, the J end by 5 bases, with 15 bases between. The CDR3 covers 14 residues. Here the CDR3 DNA reads TGTGCCAGCAAGGAAAACCACCTCAACAATGAGCAGTTCTTC. Protein sequence: CASKENHLNNEQFF.

This clonotype was counted a few times. The genes are TRBV5-1 and TRBJ2-7; D is undetermined. The CDR3 runs 13 residues. The germline V and J ends were trimmed by 5 bases and 5 bases, with 14 bases remaining between them. CDR1 SGHRS and CDR2 YFSETQ come from the germline V gene. This CDR3 is CASRGRAGDEQYF. In DNA, the CDR3 is TGCGCCAGCAGGGGTAGAGCTGGCGACGAGCAGTACTTC.

This clonotype was recorded a few times. The chain recombines TRBV5-1 with TRBJ2-6; the D is unclear. Looked up from germline, CDR1 is SGHRS and CDR2 is YFSETQ. V was clipped by 0 bases and J by 4 bases, with 8 bases between them. The CDR3 runs to 15 residues. DNA of the CDR3: TGCGCCAGCAGCTTGGGAACTGCCGGGGCCAACGTCCTGACTTTC. Translated: CASSLGTAGANVLTF.

The chain is built from TRBV15 and TRBJ1-5; 7 bases fit TRBD1. J gave up 7 bases and V 5 bases, and 5 bases lay outside the gene matches. Germline CDR1 is LNHNV and CDR2 is YYDKDF (reference sequence). This CDR3 spans 13 amino acids. The CDR3 loop reads CATSEGGWQPQHF. The CDR3 DNA reads TGTGCCACCAGCGAAGGGGGCTGGCAGCCCCAGCATTTT.

There are a few counts of this clonotype. This rearrangement joins TRBV29-1 to TRBJ1-1; tentatively, D is TRBD1 (6 bases). The CDR3 totals 15 residues. Between the trimmed V and J ends, which lost 5 bases and 0 bases, there was a span of 16 bases. Germline V gene data show CDR1 as SQVTM and CDR2 as ANQGSEA. The DNA for the CDR3 is TGCAGCGTTACTGGGACAACCCGCATGAACACTGAAGCTTTCTTT. Its protein product is CSVTGTTRMNTEAFF.

This clonotype was picked up a small number of times. The V and J genes are TRBV7-9 and TRBJ2-7, with 9 bases that match TRBD1. J lost 4 bases, V lost 5 bases, and 3 bases had no gene match. This CDR3 region has 13 residues. CDR1 and CDR2 (germline): SEHNR, FQNEAQ (reference sequence). This chain's CDR3 is CASSPGTGYEQYF. The CDR3 coding sequence is TGTGCCAGCAGCCCGGGGACAGGGTACGAGCAGTACTTC.

This clonotype has more than one count but fewer than ten. A read error may account for a junction end that differs from germline. The rearrangement links TRBV7-2 to TRBJ2-5; the D gene could be TRBD1 or TRBD2 (5 bases each). Germline loops: CDR1 SGHTA, CDR2 FQGNSA. CDR3 length: 15 residues. Here the CDR3 reads CASSSSRDPQGTQYF. In DNA form, the CDR3 reads TGTGCCAGCAGCTCCTCCCGGGACCCCCAAGGGACCCAGTACTTC. Full variable domain (remainder filled in from reference TRBV7-2 and TRBJ2-5): GAGVSQSPSNKVTEKGKDVELRCDPISGHTALYWYRQSLGQGLEFLIYFQGNSAPDKSGLPSDRFSAERTGGSVSTLTIQRTQQEDSAVYLCASSSSRDPQGTQYFGPGTRLLVL.

This clonotype was counted between two and nine times. The CDR3 coding sequence is TGCAGCGTTCAAATCTTTACGGCACATACGCAGTATTTT. Amino acids: CSVQIFTAHTQYF. This chain uses TRBV29-1 with TRBJ2-3; D remains ambiguous. The CDR3 spans 13 residues. Germline V gene sequence: CDR1 SQVTM, CDR2 ANQGSEA. V lost 5 bases to trimming and J lost 7 bases, with 16 bases between them.

This clonotype showed up just a few times. The genes are TRBV5-1 and TRBJ1-2; 7 nucleotides align to TRBD1. CDR1 and CDR2 from the germline V gene are SGHRS and YFSETQ. CDR3 size: 13 residues. The junction had 7 bases not matched to a gene; V was cut back by 3 bases and J by 8 bases. The CDR3 loop reads CASSWGQSDGYTF. In nucleotides, the CDR3 is TGCGCCAGCAGCTGGGGACAGTCGGACGGCTACACCTTC.

This clonotype has just a few counts. The J gene is TRBJ1-2, the V gene TRBV27, with 7 bases fitting TRBD1. CDR3 length equals 14 residues. Germline CDR1 is MNHEY and CDR2 is SMNVEV (reference sequence). The J segment lost 5 bases and the V segment lost 6 bases, leaving 9 bases of the junction unmatched. The CDR3 DNA follows: TGTGCCAGCAGGGGAACCGGGACAGCTTATGGCTACACCTTC. Protein product: CASRGTGTAYGYTF.

This rearrangement joins TRBV6-2 or TRBV6-3 to TRBJ2-2, with 9 bases fitting TRBD1. CDR1 is MNHEY and CDR2 is SVGEGT in the germline V gene. The trim removed 8 bases at V and 7 bases at J, leaving 8 bases unmatched. The CDR3 sequence is 14 residues long. The CDR3 DNA follows: TGTGCCAGCCTGGGACAGGGCCGTGTCGGGGAGCTGTTTTTT. Encoded protein: CASLGQGRVGELFF.

This clonotype came up many times. The chain links TRBV20-1 to TRBJ2-1; TRBD2 matches at 10 bases. Germline-derived CDR1 and CDR2 are DFQATT and SNEGSKA (reference sequence). The V segment lost 6 bases and the J segment 8 bases; nucleotides outside the gene matches: 13. The CDR3 loop spans 15 amino acids. In nucleotides, the CDR3 is TGCAGTGCCCGTCATCCTAGCGGGAGTAAGGATGAGCAGTTCTTC. This gives the protein CSARHPSGSKDEQFF.

This clonotype was counted between two and nine times. The chain uses TRBV27 and TRBJ1-2, with 11 nucleotides matching TRBD1. CDR3 length: 15 amino acids. J was trimmed by 7 bases and V by 5 bases; bases with no gene match: 9. Germline lookup yields CDR1 MNHEY and CDR2 SMNVEV (reference sequence). For the CDR3, the DNA is TGTGCCAGCAGTCATATACCGGGACAGGGGGTTGGCTACACCTTC. This gives the protein CASSHIPGQGVGYTF.

This clonotype appeared a few times. This rearrangement joins TRBV12-3 or TRBV12-4 to TRBJ2-2; possible D gene TRBD1, 5 bases. The ends were cut back, 5 bases at V and 6 bases at J, with 19 bases in the middle. There are 16 residues in the CDR3. DNA for the CDR3: TGTGCCAGCAGTCCGCAGCCTCAGGGTATCGCCGGGGAGCTGTTTTTT. This translates into CASSPQPQGIAGELFF.

This chain uses TRBV5-1 with TRBJ1-4; 7 positions agree with TRBD1. This CDR3 has 15 amino acids. The V gene's germline CDR1 is SGHRS and CDR2 YFSETQ. The trim removed 2 bases at V and 7 bases at J, leaving 8 bases unmatched. The CDR3 region is CASSFGQAASEKLFF. In DNA form, the CDR3 reads TGCGCCAGCAGCTTCGGACAGGCGGCAAGTGAAAAACTGTTTTTT.

This sequence joins TRBV6-2 or TRBV6-3 and TRBJ2-7; 8 bases align to TRBD2. Germline assignment: CDR1 MNHEY and CDR2 SVGEGT. The CDR3 spans 15 residues. With 5 bases clipped from V and 3 bases from J, the junction kept 9 bases outside the gene matches. Here the CDR3 reads CASSSLAGPYYEQYF. As DNA, the CDR3 is TGTGCCAGCAGTAGCTTAGCGGGACCATACTACGAGCAGTACTTC.

The sample holds a few counts of this clonotype. This sequence joins TRBV20-1 and TRBJ1-1, with TRBD1 matching over 8 bases. Per germline, CDR1 DFQATT and CDR2 SNEGSKA (reference sequence). The CDR3 runs 15 residues. V gave up 1 base and J gave up 4 bases; unmatched junction bases: 8. For the CDR3, the DNA is TGCAGTGCTAGAGGGACAGGGAGCAGTGTCACTGAAGCTTTCTTT. This gives the protein CSARGTGSSVTEAFF.

V is TRBV7-2 and J is TRBJ2-1, with D unresolved. CDR1 and CDR2 from the germline V gene are SGHTA and FQGNSA. V was pared by 1 base and J by 9 bases, with 10 bases between. The CDR3 has 13 residues. The chain's CDR3 is CASSLVSWGEQFF. The CDR3 bases are TGTGCCAGCAGCTTAGTGTCGTGGGGTGAGCAGTTCTTC.

This clonotype has just a few counts. This chain uses TRBV12-3 or TRBV12-4 with TRBJ1-1; D uncertain. The CDR3 spans 12 residues. The V and J ends lost 3 bases and 3 bases respectively, with 5 bases between them. This chain's CDR3 is CASSFPDTEAFF. CDR3 coding DNA: TGTGCCAGCAGTTTCCCAGACACTGAAGCTTTCTTT.

This clonotype has a handful of counts. This chain uses TRBV20-1 with TRBJ1-2; D might be TRBD1 (5 bases). Germline CDR1 DFQATT, CDR2 SNEGSKA (reference sequence). This CDR3 has 12 residues. With 3 bases removed from V and 6 bases from J, the gap between germline ends came to 11 bases. This chain's CDR3 is CSARGDQDGYTF. The CDR3 DNA follows: TGCAGTGCTAGGGGGGATCAGGATGGCTACACCTTC.

The chain combines TRBV11-1 with TRBJ2-6; the match to TRBD1 covers 9 bases. With 7 bases clipped from V and 1 base from J, the junction kept 14 bases outside the gene matches. The CDR3 extends over 19 amino acids. Per the germline V gene, CDR1 is SGHAT and CDR2 is FQDESV (reference sequence). Written as DNA, the CDR3 is TGTGCCAGCATCCTTTTTATGACCGGGACAGGGTCTGGGGCCAACGTCCTGACTTTC. Translated: CASILFMTGTGSGANVLTF.

In its sample, this clonotype was seen many times. This chain links TRBV7-2 with TRBJ2-3, with 7 bases aligning to TRBD2. Germline V CDR1 and CDR2: SGHTA, FQGNSA. After removal of 4 bases from V and 1 base from J, the junction contained 8 bases not matched to a gene. The CDR3 loop spans 16 amino acids. CDR3 sequence: CASSSLPRGGTDTQYF. Here the CDR3 DNA reads TGTGCCAGCAGCTCTCTTCCCCGGGGGGGCACAGATACGCAGTATTTT.

There are many counts of this clonotype. The rearrangement links TRBV7-8 to TRBJ2-3; perhaps TRBD2 as D (6 bases). This CDR3 is 14 amino acids long. Trimming shortened V by 5 bases and J by 6 bases, and 15 bases separated the two germline ends. The germline V gene encodes CDR1 SGHVS and CDR2 FQNEAQ. In DNA, the CDR3 is TGTGCCAGCAGCAGAAGGGACTCTTCCGATACGCAGTATTTT. This sequence encodes CASSRRDSSDTQYF. Supplemented by reference TRBV7-8 and TRBJ2-3, the full variable domain reads GAGVSQSPRYKVAKRGQDVALRCDPISGHVSLFWYQQALGQGPEFLTYFQNEAQLDKSGLPSDRFFAERPEGSVSTLKIQRTQQEDSAVYLCASSRRDSSDTQYFGPGTRLTVL.

In this sample, this clonotype turned up a few times. V usage is TRBV20-1 and J usage is TRBJ2-7, with TRBD2 identical over 9 bases. CDR3 length equals 14 residues. The germline gives CDR1 DFQATT, CDR2 SNEGSKA (reference sequence). Trimming at V came to 6 bases and at J to 7 bases, leaving 13 bases not matched to a gene. CDR3 in amino acids: CSAAAGGPAWEQYF. CDR3 bases: TGCAGTGCGGCCGCGGGGGGGCCTGCTTGGGAGCAGTACTTC.

The genes are TRBV10-3 and TRBJ2-7; D not certain. The V end lost 2 bases, the J end lost 5 bases, and 16 bases lay between the germline ends. This CDR3 has 15 amino acids. Germline CDR1 is ENHRY and CDR2 is SYGVKD. In nucleotides, the CDR3 is TGTGCCATCAGTGAGAGCCTACTGGACGGTCACGAGCAGTACTTC. This encodes CAISESLLDGHEQYF.

The chain has TRBV5-1 and TRBJ2-5; no clear D gene. Germline CDR1 reads SGHRS; CDR2 reads YFSETQ. V was pared by 4 bases and J by 1 base, with 8 bases between. The CDR3 runs 13 residues. CDR3 sequence (DNA): TGCGCCAGCAGCCCGACCCCCCAAGAGACCCAGTACTTC. It codes for CASSPTPQETQYF.